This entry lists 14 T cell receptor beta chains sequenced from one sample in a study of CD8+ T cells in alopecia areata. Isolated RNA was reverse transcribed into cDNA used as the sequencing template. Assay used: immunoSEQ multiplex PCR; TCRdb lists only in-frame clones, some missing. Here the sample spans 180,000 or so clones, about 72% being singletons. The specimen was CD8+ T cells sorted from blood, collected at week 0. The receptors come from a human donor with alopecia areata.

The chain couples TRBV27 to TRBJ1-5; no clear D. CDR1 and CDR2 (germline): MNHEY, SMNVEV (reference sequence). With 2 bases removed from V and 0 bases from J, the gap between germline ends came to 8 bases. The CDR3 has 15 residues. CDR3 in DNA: TGTGCCAGCAGTTTACTAGGGATTAGCAATCAGCCCCAGCATTTT. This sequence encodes CASSLLGISNQPQHF.

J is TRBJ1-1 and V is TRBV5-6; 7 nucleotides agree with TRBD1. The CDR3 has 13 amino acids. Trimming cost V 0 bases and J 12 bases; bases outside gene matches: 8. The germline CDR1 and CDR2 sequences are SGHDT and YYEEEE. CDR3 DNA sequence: TGTGCCAGCAGCTTGGGAAGGACAGGCGGGACTTTCTTT. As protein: CASSLGRTGGTFF.

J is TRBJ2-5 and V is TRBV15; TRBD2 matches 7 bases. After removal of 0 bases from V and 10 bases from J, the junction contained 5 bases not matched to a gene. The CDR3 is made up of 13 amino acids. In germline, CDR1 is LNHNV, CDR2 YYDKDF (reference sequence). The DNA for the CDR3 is TGTGCCACCAGCAGAGACCCCCGGGGGGACCAGTACTTC. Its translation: CATSRDPRGDQYF.

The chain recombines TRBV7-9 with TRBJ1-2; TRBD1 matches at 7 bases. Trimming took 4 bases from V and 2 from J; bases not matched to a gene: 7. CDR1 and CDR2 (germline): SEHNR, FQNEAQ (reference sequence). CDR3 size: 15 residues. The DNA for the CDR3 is TGTGCCAGCAGCTACTCCGGGACAGAGAACTATGGCTACACCTTC. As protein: CASSYSGTENYGYTF.

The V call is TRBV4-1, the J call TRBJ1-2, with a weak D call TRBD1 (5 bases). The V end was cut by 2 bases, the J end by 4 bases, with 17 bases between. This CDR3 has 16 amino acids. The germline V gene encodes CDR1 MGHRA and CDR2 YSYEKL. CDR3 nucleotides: TGCGCCAGCAGCCAACAGAGAGGGGCAGGGAGCTATGGCTACACCTTC. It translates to CASSQQRGAGSYGYTF.

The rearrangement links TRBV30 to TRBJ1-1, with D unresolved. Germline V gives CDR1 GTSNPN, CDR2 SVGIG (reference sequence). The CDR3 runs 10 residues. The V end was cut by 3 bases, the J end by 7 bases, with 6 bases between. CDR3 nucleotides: TGTGCCTGGAGACCGGATGAAGCTTTCTTT. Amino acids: CAWRPDEAFF.

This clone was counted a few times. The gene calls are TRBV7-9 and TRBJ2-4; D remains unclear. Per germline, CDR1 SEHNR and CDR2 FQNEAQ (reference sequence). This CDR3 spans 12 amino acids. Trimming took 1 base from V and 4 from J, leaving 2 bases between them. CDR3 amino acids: CASSLGKNIQYF. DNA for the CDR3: TGTGCCAGCAGCTTAGGGAAAAACATTCAGTACTTC.

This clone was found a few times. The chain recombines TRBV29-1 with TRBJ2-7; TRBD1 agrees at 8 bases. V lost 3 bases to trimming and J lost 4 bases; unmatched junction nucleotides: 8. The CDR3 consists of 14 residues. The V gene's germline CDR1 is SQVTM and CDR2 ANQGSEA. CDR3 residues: CSVEMTGASYEQYF. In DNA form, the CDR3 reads TGCAGCGTTGAGATGACAGGGGCTTCATACGAGCAGTACTTC.

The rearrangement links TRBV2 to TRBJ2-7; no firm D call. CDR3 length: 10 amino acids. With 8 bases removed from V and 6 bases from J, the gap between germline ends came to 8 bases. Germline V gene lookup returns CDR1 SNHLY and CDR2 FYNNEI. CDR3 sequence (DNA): TGTGCCAGCGGCCCAGCCGAGCAGTACTTC. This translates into CASGPAEQYF.

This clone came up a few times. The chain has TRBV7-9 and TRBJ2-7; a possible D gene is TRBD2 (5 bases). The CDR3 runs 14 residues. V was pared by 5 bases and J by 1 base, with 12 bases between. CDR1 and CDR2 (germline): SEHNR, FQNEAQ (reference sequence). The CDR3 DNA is TGTGCCAGCAGCCGAGACGGGGATTCCTACGAGCAGTACTTC. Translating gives CASSRDGDSYEQYF. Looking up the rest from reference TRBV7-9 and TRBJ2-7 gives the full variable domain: DTGVSQNPRHKITKRGQNVTFRCDPISEHNRLYWYRQTLGQGPEFLTYFQNEAQLEKSRLLSDRFSAERPKGSFSTLEIQRTEQGDSAMYLCASSRDGDSYEQYFGPGTRLTVT.

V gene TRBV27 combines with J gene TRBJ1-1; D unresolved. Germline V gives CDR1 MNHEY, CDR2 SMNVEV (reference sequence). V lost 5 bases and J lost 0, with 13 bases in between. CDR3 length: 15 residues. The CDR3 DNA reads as TGTGCCAGCAGTCAATTTGGCCCTATGAACACTGAAGCTTTCTTT. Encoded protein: CASSQFGPMNTEAFF.

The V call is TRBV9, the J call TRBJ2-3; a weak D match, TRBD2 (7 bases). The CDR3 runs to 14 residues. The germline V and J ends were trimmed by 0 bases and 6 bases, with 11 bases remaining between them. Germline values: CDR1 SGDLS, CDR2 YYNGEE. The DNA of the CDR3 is TGTGCCAGCAGCGTAGCGGGGGGCGCGGATACGCAGTATTTT. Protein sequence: CASSVAGGADTQYF.

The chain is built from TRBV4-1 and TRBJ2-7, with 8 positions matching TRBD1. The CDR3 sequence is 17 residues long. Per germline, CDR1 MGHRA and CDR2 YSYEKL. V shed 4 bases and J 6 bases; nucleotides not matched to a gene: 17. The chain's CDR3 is CASSPSAQGGDPGEQYF. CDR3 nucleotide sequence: TGCGCCAGCAGCCCAAGTGCACAGGGGGGCGATCCAGGCGAGCAGTACTTC.

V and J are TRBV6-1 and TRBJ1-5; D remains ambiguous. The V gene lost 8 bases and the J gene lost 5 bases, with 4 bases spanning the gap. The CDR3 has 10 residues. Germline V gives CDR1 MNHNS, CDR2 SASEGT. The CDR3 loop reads CASSDQPQHF. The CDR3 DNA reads TGTGCCAGCTCTGATCAGCCCCAGCATTTT.